The text below deals with one T cell receptor beta chain. The sample originates from a study of cytomegalovirus exposure and HLA in healthy donors. Germline CDR1 is SGHVS and CDR2 is FQNEAQ. V lost 1 base to trimming and J lost 9 bases; unmatched junction nucleotides: 16. The CDR3 covers 19 residues. The PCR was carried out with 60 Vbeta primers and 13 Jbeta primers. Produced via immunoSEQ multiplex PCR; TCRdb's table is partial and in-frame only. This table holds 55,000 or so clones, around four fifths found once. This receptor was taken from a man in his thirties or forties in good health and CMV-seronegative. The gene calls are TRBV7-8 and TRBJ1-6; 9 bases align to TRBD1. The sequenced material came from PBMCs. In DNA, the CDR3 is TGTGCCAGCAGCTTAGAAGGGGGACAGGGAGGAGTAAGGGGTTCACCCCTCCACTTT. Amino acid sequence: CASSLEGGQGGVRGSPLHF.